A selection of T cell receptor beta chains follows, all from one sample in a study of shared clonotypes between healthy human individuals. Data came from immunoSEQ multiplex PCR; TCRdb stores just in-frame clones and leaves some out. The sample comprises nearly 2 million clones, roughly 95% of which are singletons, and 1.2% rests with the top ten. The sample was naive CD8+ T cells sorted from blood. These receptors came from a man aged 18 to 30 in good health. CDR3s leave out the opening cysteine and the closing phenylalanine or tryptophan. A D gene is named only where the DNA matches it firmly.

d_call | v_call | cdr3_aa
- | TRBV7-7 | ASSPSDIDSYEQY
- | TRBV9 | ASSVDPREENYGYT
- | TRBV9 | ASSVGREVSGANVLT
- | TRBV5-1 | ASSSNSGTAYEQY
- | TRBV7-2 | ASSLAAGLIYEQY
- | TRBV13 | ASSLNTEAYEQY
- | TRBV6-5 | ASKDSSYEQY
- | TRBV7-9 | ASSLALGLSNEQF
TRBD1 | TRBV7-6 | ASSLGQGWEQY
- | TRBV4-3 | ASSQGRHSGYEQY
- | TRBV7-9 | ASSSILYEQY
- | TRBV5-4 | ASSWDIGHQPQH
TRBD1 | TRBV6-5 | ASTRDRGLDEQF
TRBD2 | TRBV4-3 | ASSQDGPSGRWADTQY
- | TRBV9 | ASSGTGTEAF